This TCR beta chain was sequenced during a study of OX40 agonist ivuxolimab in advanced cancers. Study-wide context: The costimulatory receptor OX40 (CD134) was targeted by ivuxolimab, a fully human IgG2 agonistic monoclonal antibody. Intravenous ivuxolimab was administered to patients every 2 weeks at six dose levels: 0.01, 0.1, 0.3, 1.5, 3 and 10 mg/kg. Of the 52 patients in dose escalation, some 20 had hepatocellular carcinoma, some 15 had melanoma, 9 had renal cell carcinoma and 9 had head and neck cancer. In the dose-escalation cohort, 75% to 90% of patients were male, and the mean age was around 65 years with a range of roughly 20 to 85. Prior anti-PD-1, anti-PD-L1 or anti-CTLA-4 therapy was permitted, and 40% of dose-escalation patients had received checkpoint inhibitors. Partial responses occurred in three dose-escalation patients: two with cutaneous melanoma and one with hepatocellular carcinoma. The purpose of peripheral TCRbeta sequencing was to test whether ivuxolimab changed TCR sequence diversity and led to clonal T-cell expansion. The paper reports the monotherapy dose-escalation portion (N ≈ 52 patients) of the phase I ivuxolimab trial.

Paper-wide results and their limitations: Antigen specificity was not determined for the clonally expanded peripheral T cells. Low levels of normalized T-cell clonal expansion were also shown by some nonresponding patients. Clonal expansion of both CD4+ and CD8+ blood T cells was observed from baseline to week 6 at doses 0.1 to 3.0 mg/kg. In partial responders in the 0.1-3.0 mg/kg groups, normalized peripheral clonal expansion was found to be among the lowest, especially among CD8+ T cells. After ivuxolimab, CD8+ T cells had more expanded clones than CD4+ T cells on average.

About this clone itself: Its recognized antigen is unknown. No much larger clone exists at a distance of one base, and base qualities are not known.

Genomic DNA was isolated from the sorted cells so that the TCRbeta CDR3 region could be sequenced. TCRbeta CDR3 regions were sequenced using the immunoSEQ Assay. Here the immuneACCESS table is served through TCRdb, limited to in-frame sequences with V and J called. Missing clones are a known gap in these copies; in checked studies unresolved V genes cover under half, and the rest lacks a known reason. The sample has fewer than 100,000 clones on record, roughly 84% of them singletons. 6.2% of the sample is in the top ten clones. The CDR3 holds 14 amino acids from the cysteine to the phenylalanine. The DNA shown is the 42-base CDR3, in frame from base 1. V is clipped by 0 bases and J by 2 bases, and the sequence between their germline boundaries is 9 bases long. CDR1 and CDR2, per the germline V gene, are SGHRS and YFSETQ. Patients with autoimmune disease history or receiving systemic immunosuppression were excluded from the trial. Peripheral blood for TCR sequencing was drawn from every dose cohort at baseline, at cycle 4 day 1 and at cycle 7 day 1. Samples came from an open-label, multicenter, first-in-human phase I dose-escalation trial of ivuxolimab. Adults with locally advanced or metastatic head and neck squamous cell, hepatocellular, melanoma or renal cell carcinoma were enrolled in the trial. Before TCR sequencing, CD4+ T cells and CD8+ T cells from peripheral blood were sorted into separate populations.

The chain uses TRBV5-1 and TRBJ2-7, with the D gene uncertain. Material: CD4+ or CD8+ T cells sorted from blood, obtained in a trial of the OX40 agonist ivuxolimab. This TCR was sampled from an adult with an advanced solid tumor such as melanoma, head and neck, liver or kidney cancer. The CDR3 protein: CASSLAGRTYEQYF. Here is the DNA: TGCGCCAGCAGCTTGGCGGGCAGGACCTACGAGCAGTACTTC.